Shown below are 21 T cell receptor beta chains from a single sample sequenced in a study of T cell repertoires in aging, cancer and after chemotherapy (dated by TCRdb to between 2017 and 2020). The instrument was an Illumina MiSeq. Using a mixed TRB-A/B primer pool, multiplex touch-down PCR amplified rearranged TRB sequences covering the V, D and J segments. TCRdb handled the public reads itself, with Q25 trimming in fastp and clone calling in MiXCR, and kept productive beta chains. One record per CDR3 amino acid sequence lists the most common genes and DNA. The sample contains about 19,000 distinct CDR3 sequences, roughly two fifths of them found a single time. 17% of the sample rests with the top ten. Genomic DNA extracted from peripheral blood, rather than sorted cells or RNA, was used as the source for amplification of TCR beta rearrangements. The sequenced sample consisted of blood. Receptors originate from a human donor with a solid tumor.

CDR3 protein: CASSLTSGANVLTF. For the CDR3, the DNA is TGTGCCAGCAGTCTCACCTCTGGGGCCAACGTCCTGACTTTC. The V and J genes are TRBV6-2 or TRBV6-3 and TRBJ2-6; no clear D. The CDR3 loop spans 14 amino acids. Trimming removed 5 bases from V and 0 bases from J, with 5 bases in between. Per the germline V gene, CDR1 is MNHEY and CDR2 is SVGEGT.

By share, this clonotype ranks as medium-sized. V usage is TRBV29-1 and J usage is TRBJ2-3; 9 bases map to TRBD1. Germline V gene data show CDR1 as SQVTM and CDR2 as ANQGSEA. The CDR3 has 15 residues. V lost 1 base and J lost 6; bases outside the gene matches: 8. CDR3 sequence reads: CSVEGDRESSDTQYF. In nucleotides, the CDR3 is TGCAGCGTTGAAGGGGACAGGGAATCATCCGATACGCAGTATTTT.

The chain links TRBV6-5 to TRBJ2-3, with D uncertain. Germline assignment: CDR1 MNHEY and CDR2 SVGAGI. The CDR3 is 12 amino acids. The ends were cut back, 8 bases at V and 4 bases at J, with 10 bases in the middle. In DNA, the CDR3 is TGTGCCAGCCGCGGATCGGCAGATACGCAGTATTTT. Amino acids: CASRGSADTQYF.

V and J are TRBV27 and TRBJ1-6; D not certain. CDR3 length: 15 residues. V was cut by 4 bases and J by 9 bases, with 16 bases left in between. The V gene's germline CDR1 is MNHEY and CDR2 SMNVEV (reference sequence). CDR3 DNA: TGTGCCAGCAGTTCAGTAGGAGGGTTGGTTTCACCCCTCCACTTT. It specifies CASSSVGGLVSPLHF.

V and J are TRBV18 and TRBJ1-5; D is uncertain. Germline lookup yields CDR1 KGHSH and CDR2 LQKENI. The ends were cut back, 1 base at V and 0 bases at J, with 7 bases in the middle. CDR3 length equals 15 residues. The CDR3 loop is CASSPRRYSNQPQHF. CDR3 in DNA: TGTGCCAGCTCACCACGACGGTATAGCAATCAGCCCCAGCATTTT.

This clonotype was seen only a few times. The chain links TRBV7-6 to TRBJ1-1, with unresolved D. The germline V and J ends were trimmed by 1 base and 5 bases, with 11 bases remaining between them. This CDR3 has 14 residues. Germline CDR1 is SGHVS and CDR2 is FNYEAQ. In DNA, the CDR3 is TGTGCCAGCAGCTTAGGGGCCTTGAGGACTGAAGCTTTCTTT. It specifies CASSLGALRTEAFF.

This chain uses TRBV27 with TRBJ1-6; 7 positions agree with TRBD1. The V and J ends lost 2 bases and 10 bases, in that order; junction bases with no gene match: 8. This CDR3 spans 15 amino acids. In germline, CDR1 is MNHEY, CDR2 SMNVEV (reference sequence). CDR3 region: CASSLRWTGGSPLHF. DNA of the CDR3: TGTGCCAGCAGTTTACGATGGACAGGAGGCTCACCCCTCCACTTT.

The chain combines TRBV10-1 with TRBJ2-1; D may be TRBD2 (5 bases). Germline V CDR1 and CDR2: WNHNN, SYGVQD (reference sequence). Trimming shortened V by 6 bases and J by 2 bases, and 14 bases separated the two germline ends. The CDR3 sequence is 15 residues long. The CDR3 loop is CASSFDRRTYNEQFF. The CDR3 DNA reads as TGCGCCAGCAGCTTCGACCGGAGGACCTACAATGAGCAGTTCTTC.

V is TRBV30 and J is TRBJ2-1; D is perhaps TRBD1 or TRBD2 (5 bases each). Between the trimmed V and J ends, which lost 5 bases and 7 bases, there was a span of 9 bases. The length of the CDR3 is 11 residues. Germline-derived CDR1 and CDR2 are GTSNPN and SVGIG (reference sequence). The CDR3 sequence is CAWGGLNEQFF. DNA of the CDR3: TGTGCCTGGGGGGGTTTGAATGAGCAGTTCTTC.

The chain is built from TRBV19 and TRBJ1-1; TRBD1 aligns across 7 bases. The J segment lost 0 bases and the V segment lost 5 bases, leaving 3 bases of the junction unmatched. Germline loops: CDR1 LNHDA, CDR2 SQIVND (reference sequence). This CDR3 comprises 14 residues. The DNA of the CDR3 is TGTGCCAGTAGTGGACAGGCTATGAACACTGAAGCTTTCTTT. It specifies CASSGQAMNTEAFF.

This chain joins TRBV27 and TRBJ2-7, with TRBD1 as a possible D gene (6 bases). Germline loops: CDR1 MNHEY, CDR2 SMNVEV (reference sequence). This CDR3 contains 14 residues. The V gene lost 1 base and the J gene lost 6 bases, with 13 bases spanning the gap. The CDR3 nucleotides read TGTGCCAGCAGTTTATTTACAGGGTTGGGCGAGCAGTACTTC. It yields the protein CASSLFTGLGEQYF.

About this clonotype itself: In this CDR3 the conserved last residue, phenylalanine or tryptophan, is missing, so a read error is likely. V gene TRBV5-4 combines with J gene TRBJ1-1; 7 nucleotides align to TRBD1. V dropped 4 bases and J dropped 6; count of bases not matched to a gene: 15. This CDR3 has 16 amino acids. Germline V gene data show CDR1 as SGHNT and CDR2 as YYREEE (reference sequence). The CDR3 DNA sequence: TGTGCCAGCAGCCGAGCACCCACAGGGGAAATCGCTGAAGCTTTCATT. Amino acid sequence: CASSRAPTGEIAEAFI.

V gene TRBV6-2 or TRBV6-3 combines with J gene TRBJ1-5; 7 bases align to TRBD1. V shed 7 bases and J 4 bases; nucleotides not matched to a gene: 10. Germline CDR1 MNHEY, CDR2 SVGEGT. The CDR3 covers 15 residues. CDR3: CASTHARDRNQPQHF. Written as DNA, the CDR3 is TGTGCCAGCACACACGCTCGGGACAGAAATCAGCCCCAGCATTTT.

The CDR3 spells CASSRDRGEYEQYF. The DNA of the CDR3 is TGTGCCAGCTCACGGGACAGGGGAGAGTACGAGCAGTACTTC. The rearrangement joins TRBV18 to TRBJ2-7; 10 nucleotides agree with TRBD1. The junction had 4 bases not matched to a gene; V was cut back by 4 bases and J by 4 bases. The CDR3 consists of 14 residues. Germline assignment: CDR1 KGHSH and CDR2 LQKENI.

The chain couples TRBV6-4 to TRBJ2-5; 9 positions match TRBD2. With V trimmed by 5 bases and J by 5 bases, 6 bases remained unmatched. This CDR3 is 14 amino acids long. From germline, CDR1 is MRHNA and CDR2 SNTAGT. Written as DNA, the CDR3 is TGTGCCAGCAGTCCGCGGGGGGGCCAGGAGACCCAGTACTTC. This codes for CASSPRGGQETQYF.

The chain employs TRBV30 and TRBJ2-5; no definite D call. Germline V gene lookup returns CDR1 GTSNPN and CDR2 SVGIG (reference sequence). The CDR3 has 11 amino acids. V was shortened by 2 bases and J by 5 bases, with 6 bases between the two germline ends. The CDR3 DNA follows: TGTGCCTGGAGTTCGCGGGAGACCCAGTACTTC. It specifies CAWSSRETQYF. Full variable domain (remainder filled in from reference TRBV30 and TRBJ2-5): SQTIHQWPATLVQPVGSPLSLECTVEGTSNPNLYWYRQAAGRGLQLLFYSVGIGQISSEVPQNLSASRPQDRQFILSSKKLLLSDSGFYLCAWSSRETQYFGPGTRLLVL.

The table lists this clonotype with a few counts. The J gene is TRBJ1-6, the V gene TRBV30; tentative D call: TRBD1 (6 bases). The CDR3 length is 12 residues. CDR1 and CDR2 from the germline V gene are GTSNPN and SVGIG (reference sequence). V was trimmed by 4 bases and J by 14 bases, leaving 15 bases between them. The CDR3 spells CAWTGSGATLHF. In DNA, the CDR3 is TGTGCCTGGACGGGCTCAGGGGCCACCCTCCACTTT.

The rearrangement uses TRBV11-2 and TRBJ2-5; no definite D call. The germline V gene encodes CDR1 SGHAT and CDR2 FQNNGV. V was clipped by 5 bases and J by 7 bases, with 11 bases between them. The CDR3 totals 12 residues. The CDR3 spells CASSILSGTQYF. DNA for the CDR3: TGTGCCAGCAGCATTCTTTCGGGGACCCAGTACTTC.

This clonotype is judged medium-sized (0.01 to 0.1%). V gene TRBV19 combines with J gene TRBJ1-4; 8 positions match TRBD1. V was clipped by 7 bases and J by 8 bases; unmatched bases: 15. CDR1 is LNHDA and CDR2 is SQIVND in the germline V gene (reference sequence). The CDR3 is 16 residues long. The CDR3 region is CASTTLGAGGREKLFF. DNA of the CDR3: TGTGCCAGTACTACCCTGGGGGCAGGGGGCCGAGAAAAACTGTTTTTT.

This chain joins TRBV10-1 and TRBJ2-3; 11 bases map to TRBD2. The junction had 10 bases not matched to a gene; V was cut back by 2 bases and J by 0 bases. The germline V gene encodes CDR1 WNHNN and CDR2 SYGVQD (reference sequence). This CDR3 is built from 19 residues. CDR3 in DNA: TGCGCCAGCAGTGAGCCTACTAGCGGGGGTCCCTCTAGCACAGATACGCAGTATTTT. It yields the protein CASSEPTSGGPSSTDTQYF.

V gene TRBV6-1 combines with J gene TRBJ2-5; a weak D match, TRBD2 (6 bases). Deletions cut 4 bases from V and 3 bases from J, with 18 bases between. The CDR3 loop spans 16 amino acids. Germline loops: CDR1 MNHNS, CDR2 SASEGT. This CDR3 is CASSGPGHGGKETQYF. Written as DNA, the CDR3 is TGTGCCAGCAGTGGACCAGGACATGGGGGGAAAGAGACCCAGTACTTC.